The text below deals with one T cell receptor beta chain. Its antigen is currently unknown. Produced via immunoSEQ multiplex PCR; TCRdb's table is partial and in-frame only. The table shows tens of thousands of clones, with nearly 85% occurring only once. The junction had 8 bases not matched to a gene; V was cut back by 5 bases and J by 5 bases. The CDR3 is 15 residues long. Germline lookup yields CDR1 MNHEY and CDR2 SMNVEV (reference sequence). The data belong to a study of a mutant IDH1 vaccine in newly diagnosed glioma. For the study at large: Vaccines began 4-6 weeks after radiotherapy alone, or with temozolomide cycles.

Time point of the sample: week 23, last vaccination. Every vaccination contained 300 ug of the mutant IDH1 20-mer peptide and was paired with topical imiquimod. New WHO grade 3 or 4 IDH1-mutant, ATRX-lost astrocytomas were present in all donors. Findings and caveats of the study: Vaccine-induced responses were seen in approximately 93% of patients, spanning several MHC alleles. Pseudoprogression showed no apparent link to changes in top peripheral T cell clonotypes.

The sequence came from a man aged 18 to 30 with glioma. Here the sequenced sample was PBMCs, taken from a glioma patient whose treatment included an IDH1 peptide vaccine. The chain has TRBV27 and TRBJ2-3; 9 positions match TRBD1. The CDR3 DNA reads as TGTGCCAGCAGTCCAAGGACAGGGGTTGGAGATACGCAGTATTTT. Amino acids: CASSPRTGVGDTQYF.